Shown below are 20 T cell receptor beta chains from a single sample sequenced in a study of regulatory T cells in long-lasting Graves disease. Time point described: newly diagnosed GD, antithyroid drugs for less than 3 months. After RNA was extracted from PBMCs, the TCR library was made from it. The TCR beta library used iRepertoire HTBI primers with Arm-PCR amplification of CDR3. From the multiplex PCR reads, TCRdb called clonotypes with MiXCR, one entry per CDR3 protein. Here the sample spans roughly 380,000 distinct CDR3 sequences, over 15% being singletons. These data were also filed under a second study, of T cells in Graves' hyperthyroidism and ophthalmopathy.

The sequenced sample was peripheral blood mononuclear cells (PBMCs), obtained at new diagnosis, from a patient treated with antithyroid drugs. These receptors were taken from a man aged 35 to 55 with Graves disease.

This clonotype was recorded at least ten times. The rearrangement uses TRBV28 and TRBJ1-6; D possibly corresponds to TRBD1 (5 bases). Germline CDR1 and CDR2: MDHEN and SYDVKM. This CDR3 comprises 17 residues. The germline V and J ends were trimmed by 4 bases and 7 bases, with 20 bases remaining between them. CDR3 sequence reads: CASSSDQWGSGNSPLHF. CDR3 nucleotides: TGTGCCAGCAGTTCGGACCAATGGGGCAGTGGAAATTCACCCCTCCACTTT. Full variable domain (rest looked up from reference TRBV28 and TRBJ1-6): DVKVTQSSRYLVKRTGEKVFLECVQDMDHENMFWYRQDPGLGLRLIYFSYDVKMKEKGDIPEGYSVSREKKERFSLILESASTNQTSMYLCASSSDQWGSGNSPLHFGNGTRLTVT.

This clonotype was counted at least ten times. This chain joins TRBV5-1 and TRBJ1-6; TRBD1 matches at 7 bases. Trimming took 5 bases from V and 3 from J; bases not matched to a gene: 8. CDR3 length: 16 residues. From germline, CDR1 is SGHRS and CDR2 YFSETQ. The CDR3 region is CASSWDSHFYNSPLHF. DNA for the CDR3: TGCGCCAGCAGTTGGGACAGCCACTTCTATAATTCACCCCTCCACTTT.

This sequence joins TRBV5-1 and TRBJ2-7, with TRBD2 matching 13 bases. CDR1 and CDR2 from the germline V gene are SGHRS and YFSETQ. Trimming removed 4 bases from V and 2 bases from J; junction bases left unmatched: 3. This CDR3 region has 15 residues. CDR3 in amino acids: CASSGGTSGAYEQYF. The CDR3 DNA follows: TGCGCCAGCAGCGGAGGGACTAGCGGGGCCTACGAGCAGTACTTC.

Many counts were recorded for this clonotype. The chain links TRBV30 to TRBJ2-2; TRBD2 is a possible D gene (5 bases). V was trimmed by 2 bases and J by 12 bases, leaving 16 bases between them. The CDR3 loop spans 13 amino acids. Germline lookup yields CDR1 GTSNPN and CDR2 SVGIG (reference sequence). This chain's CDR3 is CAWSIYLEGKLFF. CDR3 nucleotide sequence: TGTGCCTGGAGTATATACTTAGAGGGAAAGCTGTTTTTT.

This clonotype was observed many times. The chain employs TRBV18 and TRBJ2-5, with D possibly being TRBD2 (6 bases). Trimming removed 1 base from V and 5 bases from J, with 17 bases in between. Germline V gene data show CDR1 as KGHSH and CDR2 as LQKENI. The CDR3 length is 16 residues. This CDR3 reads CASSPRGDRPGETQYF. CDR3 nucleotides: TGTGCCAGCTCACCACGGGGGGACCGGCCGGGGGAGACCCAGTACTTC.

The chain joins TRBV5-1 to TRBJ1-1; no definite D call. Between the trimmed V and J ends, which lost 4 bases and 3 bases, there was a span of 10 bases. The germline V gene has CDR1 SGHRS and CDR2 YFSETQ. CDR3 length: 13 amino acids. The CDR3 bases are TGCGCCAGCAGCGCCTCTAAGGACACTGAAGCTTTCTTT. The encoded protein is CASSASKDTEAFF.

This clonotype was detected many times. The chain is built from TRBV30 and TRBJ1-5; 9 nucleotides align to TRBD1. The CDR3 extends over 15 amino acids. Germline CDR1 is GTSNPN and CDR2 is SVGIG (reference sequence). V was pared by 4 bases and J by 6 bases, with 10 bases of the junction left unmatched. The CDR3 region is CAWTAGTGTGQPQHF. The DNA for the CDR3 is TGTGCCTGGACCGCCGGGACAGGGACCGGTCAGCCCCAGCATTTT.

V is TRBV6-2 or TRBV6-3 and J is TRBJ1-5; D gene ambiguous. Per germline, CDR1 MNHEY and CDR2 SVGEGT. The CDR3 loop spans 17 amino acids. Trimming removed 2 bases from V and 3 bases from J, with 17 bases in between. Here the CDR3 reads CASSYSWLSGDNQPQHF. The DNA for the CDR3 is TGTGCCAGCAGTTACAGTTGGTTGAGCGGTGACAATCAGCCCCAGCATTTT.

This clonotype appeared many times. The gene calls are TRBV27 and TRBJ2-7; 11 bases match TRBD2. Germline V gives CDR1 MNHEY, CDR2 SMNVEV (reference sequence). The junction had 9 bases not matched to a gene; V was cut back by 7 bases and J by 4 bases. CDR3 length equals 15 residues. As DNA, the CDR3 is TGTGCCAGCAATACTGTAGCGGGGGGGAATTACGAGCAGTACTTC. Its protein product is CASNTVAGGNYEQYF.

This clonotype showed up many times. DNA of the CDR3: TGTGCCAGCAGCTTGATAATAGCGGGGTACAATGAGCAGTTCTTC. Protein: CASSLIIAGYNEQFF. The chain has TRBV5-8 and TRBJ2-1, with TRBD2 identical over 8 bases. Germline V CDR1 and CDR2: SGHTS, YDEGEE. This CDR3 is built from 15 residues. Germline trimming cut 1 base from V and 4 bases from J; bases unmatched to any gene: 4.

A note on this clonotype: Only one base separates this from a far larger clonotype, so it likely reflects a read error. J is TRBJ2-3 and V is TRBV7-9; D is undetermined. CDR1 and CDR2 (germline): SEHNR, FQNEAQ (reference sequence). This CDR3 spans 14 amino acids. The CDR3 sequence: CAGSSQTFTDTQYF. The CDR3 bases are TGTGCCGGCAGCTCTCAGACATTCACAGATACGCAGTATTTT.

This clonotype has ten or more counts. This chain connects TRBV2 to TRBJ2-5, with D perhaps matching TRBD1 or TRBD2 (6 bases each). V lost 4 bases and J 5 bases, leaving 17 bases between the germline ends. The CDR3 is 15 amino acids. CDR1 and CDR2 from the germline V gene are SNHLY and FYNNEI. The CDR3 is CASSGGAGVHETQYF. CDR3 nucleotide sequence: TGTGCCAGCAGTGGGGGGGCAGGGGTCCATGAGACCCAGTACTTC. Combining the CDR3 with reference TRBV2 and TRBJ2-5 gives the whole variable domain EPEVTQTPSHQVTQMGQEVILRCVPISNHLYFYWYRQILGQKVEFLVSFYNNEISEKSEIFDDQFSVERPDGSNFTLKIRSTKLEDSAMYFCASSGGAGVHETQYFGPGTRLLVL.

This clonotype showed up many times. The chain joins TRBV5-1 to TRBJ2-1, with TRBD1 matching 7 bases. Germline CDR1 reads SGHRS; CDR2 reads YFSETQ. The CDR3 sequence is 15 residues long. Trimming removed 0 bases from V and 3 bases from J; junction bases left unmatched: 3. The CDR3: CASSLVGTVYNEQFF. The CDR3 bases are TGCGCCAGCAGCTTGGTTGGGACAGTCTACAATGAGCAGTTCTTC.

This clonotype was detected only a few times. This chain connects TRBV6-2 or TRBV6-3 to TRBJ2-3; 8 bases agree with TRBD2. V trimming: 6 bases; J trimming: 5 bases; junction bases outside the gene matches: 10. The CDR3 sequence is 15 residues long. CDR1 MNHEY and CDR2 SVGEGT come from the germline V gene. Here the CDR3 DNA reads TGTGCCAGCAGCTTACTAGCGGAAGGAGGAGATACGCAGTATTTT. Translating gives CASSLLAEGGDTQYF.

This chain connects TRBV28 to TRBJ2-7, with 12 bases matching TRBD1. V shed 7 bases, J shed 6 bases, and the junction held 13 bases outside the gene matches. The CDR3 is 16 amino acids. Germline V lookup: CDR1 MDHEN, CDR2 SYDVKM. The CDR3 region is CASKNTRGQGATEQYF. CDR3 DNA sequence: TGTGCCAGCAAGAATACTCGGGGACAGGGGGCGACCGAGCAGTACTTC.

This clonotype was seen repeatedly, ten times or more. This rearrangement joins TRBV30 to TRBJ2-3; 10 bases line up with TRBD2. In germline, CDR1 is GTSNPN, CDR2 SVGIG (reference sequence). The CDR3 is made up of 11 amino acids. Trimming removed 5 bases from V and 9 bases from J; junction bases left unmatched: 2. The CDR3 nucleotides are TGTGCCTGGGGGACTAGCGACACGCAGTATTTT. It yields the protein CAWGTSDTQYF.

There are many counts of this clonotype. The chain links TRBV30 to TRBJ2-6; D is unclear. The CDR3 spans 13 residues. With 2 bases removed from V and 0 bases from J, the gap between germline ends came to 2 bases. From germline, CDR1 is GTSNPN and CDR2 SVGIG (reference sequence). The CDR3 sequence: CAWSYSGANVLTF. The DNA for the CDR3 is TGTGCCTGGAGTTACTCTGGGGCCAACGTCCTGACTTTC.

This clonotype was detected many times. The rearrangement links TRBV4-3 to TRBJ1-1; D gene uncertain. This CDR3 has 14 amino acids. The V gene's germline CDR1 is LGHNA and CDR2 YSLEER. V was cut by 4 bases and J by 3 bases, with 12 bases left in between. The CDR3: CASSPQLAYTEAFF. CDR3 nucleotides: TGCGCCAGCAGCCCCCAGCTGGCCTACACTGAAGCTTTCTTT.

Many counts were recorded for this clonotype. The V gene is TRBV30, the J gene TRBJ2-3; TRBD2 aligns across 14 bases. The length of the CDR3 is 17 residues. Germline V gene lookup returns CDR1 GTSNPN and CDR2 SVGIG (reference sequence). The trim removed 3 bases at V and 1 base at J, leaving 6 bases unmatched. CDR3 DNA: TGTGCCTGGAGCCCAGGGACTAGCGGGGGAGGCACAGATACGCAGTATTTT. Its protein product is CAWSPGTSGGGTDTQYF.

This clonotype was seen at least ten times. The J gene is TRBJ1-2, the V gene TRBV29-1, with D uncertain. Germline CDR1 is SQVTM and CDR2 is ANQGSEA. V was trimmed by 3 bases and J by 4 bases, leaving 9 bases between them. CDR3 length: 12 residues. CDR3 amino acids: CSVDEVFYGYTF. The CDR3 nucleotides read TGCAGCGTTGACGAGGTATTCTATGGCTACACCTTC.